This entry features one T cell receptor beta chain sequence. Its matching antigen is unknown. General study findings and limits: In terms of TCR gene usage, tumor memory CD4+ T cells clustered together with blood and lymph node memory CD4+ cells, as well as with lymph node naive CD4+ cells.

The CDR3 is made up of 16 amino acids. In germline, CDR1 is SGHNT, CDR2 YYREEE (reference sequence). With V trimmed by 4 bases and J by 5 bases, 13 bases remained unmatched. Constant-region reverse primers amplified full-length variable regions, followed by semi-nested Nested Universal Primer A PCR. TCRdb passed the 5' RACE reads through MiXCR, listing each CDR3 protein once. The sample lists approximately 30,000 distinct CDR3 sequences, roughly 25% occurring once. This chain connects TRBV5-4 to TRBJ2-5; 8 bases are shared with TRBD2. This TCR was recovered from a female donor with breast cancer. The specimen was memory CD4+ T cells sorted from blood. Subset here: memory CD4+ T cells, CD4+CD45RO+CD25-. For the CDR3, the DNA is TGTGCCAGCAGCCGCGGAGGCGGGAGGACTATGGAGACCCAGTACTTC. Protein: CASSRGGGRTMETQYF. The whole variable domain, remainder taken from reference TRBV5-4 and TRBJ2-5, is ETGVTQSPTHLIKTRGQQVTLRCSSQSGHNTVSWYQQALGQGPQFIFQYYREEENGRGNFPPRFSGLQFPNYSSELNVNALELDDSALYLCASSRGGGRTMETQYFGPGTRLLVL.